Below, one T cell receptor beta chain is given with its context. This entry is derived from a study of T cell changes during pregnancy in multiple sclerosis. Clones were read by immunoSEQ multiplex PCR, and TCRdb kept only the in-frame ones, dropping some. The sample has about 92,000 clones, 92% seen once. Trimming cost V 6 bases and J 9 bases; bases outside gene matches: 14. The CDR3 is 16 amino acids. The germline gives CDR1 LNHDA, CDR2 SQIVND (reference sequence). This chain connects TRBV19 to TRBJ2-1; TRBD2 matches 10 bases. The sequences come from peripheral blood, collected in the first trimester of pregnancy. The clonotype was recovered from a female donor with multiple sclerosis, enrolled in a pregnancy study. The CDR3 DNA follows: TGTGCCAGTAGCACAAGGGAGAGCGGGAGGGCCATTGAGCAGTTCTTC. Translating gives CASSTRESGRAIEQFF.